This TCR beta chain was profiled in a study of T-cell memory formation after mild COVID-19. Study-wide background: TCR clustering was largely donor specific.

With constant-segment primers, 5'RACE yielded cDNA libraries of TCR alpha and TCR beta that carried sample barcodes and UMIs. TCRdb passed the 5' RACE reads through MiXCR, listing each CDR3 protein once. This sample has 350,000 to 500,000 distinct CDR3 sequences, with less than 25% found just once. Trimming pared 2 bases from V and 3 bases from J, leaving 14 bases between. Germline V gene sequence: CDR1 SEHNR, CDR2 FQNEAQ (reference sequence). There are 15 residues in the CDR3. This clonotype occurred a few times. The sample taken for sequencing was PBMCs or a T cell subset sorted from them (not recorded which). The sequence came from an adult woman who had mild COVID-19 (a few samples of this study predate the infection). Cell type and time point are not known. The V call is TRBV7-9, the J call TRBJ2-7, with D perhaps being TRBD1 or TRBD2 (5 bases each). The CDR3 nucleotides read TGTGCCAGCAGCTTATTACAGACTACAGGCTACGAGCAGTACTTC. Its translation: CASSLLQTTGYEQYF.